The 28 T cell receptor beta chains reported below all come from one sample, sequenced in a study of blood T cell repertoires in COVID-19. Using immunoSEQ multiplex PCR, the repertoire was profiled, and TCRdb retains in-frame clones only, with some absent. The sample lists 400,000 or so clones, approximately 85% occurring once. Sequenced input: PBMCs or T cells enriched from blood (not recorded which). Every receptor here comes from a woman in her forties with acute COVID-19.

To note about this clone: Other DNA sequences in the sample encode the same CDR3. V gene TRBV2 combines with J gene TRBJ1-5, with a tentative D call TRBD1 (5 bases). The V and J ends lost 1 base and 7 bases respectively, with 8 bases between them. The CDR3 is made up of 13 amino acids. Germline CDR1 SNHLY, CDR2 FYNNEI. The CDR3: CASSEGGGQPQHF. In DNA form, the CDR3 reads TGTGCCAGCAGTGAAGGGGGCGGACAGCCCCAGCATTTT. Drawing the rest from reference TRBV2 and TRBJ1-5, the complete variable domain is EPEVTQTPSHQVTQMGQEVILRCVPISNHLYFYWYRQILGQKVEFLVSFYNNEISEKSEIFDDQFSVERPDGSNFTLKIRSTKLEDSAMYFCASSEGGGQPQHFGDGTRLSIL.

V is TRBV7-8 and J is TRBJ1-5; D is ambiguous. The CDR3 is 12 amino acids. Germline V gene data show CDR1 as SGHVS and CDR2 as FQNEAQ. Trimming removed 3 bases from V and 5 bases from J, with 5 bases in between. CDR3 nucleotide sequence: TGTGCCAGCAGCTTGGACTATCAGCCCCAGCATTTT. It specifies CASSLDYQPQHF.

The chain links TRBV27 to TRBJ1-6; D is unclear. Trimming stripped 0 bases from V and 7 bases from J, with 4 bases between. The CDR3 totals 13 residues. The V gene's germline CDR1 is MNHEY and CDR2 SMNVEV (reference sequence). CDR3 sequence reads: CASSLSQNSPLHF. CDR3 coding DNA: TGTGCCAGCAGTTTATCGCAGAATTCACCCCTCCACTTT.

This chain joins TRBV5-4 and TRBJ2-1; 13 bases line up with TRBD2. The CDR3 consists of 17 residues. The ends lost 4 bases at V and 8 bases at J; junction bases unmatched: 12. Per the germline V gene, CDR1 is SGHNT and CDR2 is YYREEE (reference sequence). CDR3 sequence (DNA): TGTGCCAGCAGCGGTACTAGCGGGGGGGCAAGGAACCATGAGCAGTTCTTC. It specifies CASSGTSGGARNHEQFF.

The chain recombines TRBV5-1 with TRBJ2-3; 8 bases fit TRBD2. This CDR3 is built from 16 residues. The J segment lost 0 bases and the V segment lost 0 bases, leaving 3 bases of the junction unmatched. CDR1 and CDR2 (germline): SGHRS, YFSETQ. The CDR3 DNA reads TGCGCCAGCAGCTTGGCCGGGGGGGCGAGCACAGATACGCAGTATTTT. This gives the protein CASSLAGGASTDTQYF.

This chain links TRBV5-1 with TRBJ2-7; D not certain. CDR3 length: 13 residues. Germline CDR1 SGHRS, CDR2 YFSETQ. V was cut by 0 bases and J by 3 bases, with 7 bases left in between. CDR3 DNA: TGCGCCAGCAGCTTGGTTGTCGGCTACGAGCAGTACTTC. Translating gives CASSLVVGYEQYF.

The chain employs TRBV15 and TRBJ1-1; D ambiguous. V was pared by 0 bases and J by 7 bases, with 9 bases between. This CDR3 has 13 residues. Germline CDR1 LNHNV, CDR2 YYDKDF (reference sequence). DNA of the CDR3: TGTGCCACCAGCAGAGATCAAAGCGGTGAAGCTTTCTTT. This translates into CATSRDQSGEAFF.

A single count supports this clone. The chain joins TRBV11-2 to TRBJ1-1; 8 bases align to TRBD1. Germline values: CDR1 SGHAT, CDR2 FQNNGV. The CDR3 sequence is 13 residues long. The V gene end was trimmed by 5 bases and the J gene end by 5 bases; junction bases not matched to a gene: 4. This CDR3 reads CASSAQGGTEAFF. For the CDR3, the DNA is TGTGCCAGCAGCGCACAGGGGGGGACTGAAGCTTTCTTT. Variable domain in full (rest from reference TRBV11-2 and TRBJ1-1): EAGVAQSPRYKIIEKRQSVAFWCNPISGHATLYWYQQILGQGPKLLIQFQNNGVVDDSQLPKDRFSAERLKGVDSTLKIQPAKLEDSAVYLCASSAQGGTEAFFGQGTRLTVV.

The V and J genes are TRBV5-4 and TRBJ1-2; D uncertain. Trimming left V 0 bases short and J 3 bases short, with 9 bases between. The CDR3 has 14 amino acids. CDR1 and CDR2 (germline): SGHNT, YYREEE (reference sequence). CDR3 in DNA: TGTGCCAGCAGCTTGGCCGGGGAGTACTATGGCTACACCTTC. This encodes CASSLAGEYYGYTF.

V gene TRBV4-1 combines with J gene TRBJ1-2; 7 bases are shared with TRBD1. V lost 0 bases, J lost 8 bases, and 12 bases stayed unmatched. Germline V CDR1 and CDR2: MGHRA, YSYEKL. CDR3 size: 16 residues. CDR3 in DNA: TGCGCCAGCAGCCAAGATGGGGACAGACTATTATTGGGCTACACCTTC. It is translated as CASSQDGDRLLLGYTF.

CDR3 DNA sequence: TGTGCCAGCAGTGAACGGGTACGCTCCTATAATTCACCCCTCCACTTT. Protein: CASSERVRSYNSPLHF. This chain links TRBV6-1 with TRBJ1-6; D unresolved. V was clipped by 2 bases and J by 0 bases, with 8 bases between them. The CDR3 has 16 amino acids. Looked up from germline, CDR1 is MNHNS and CDR2 is SASEGT.

CDR3 in amino acids: CASSYLGVAYEAFF. In DNA, the CDR3 is TGTGCCAGCAGTTACTTGGGAGTGGCTTATGAAGCTTTCTTT. This rearrangement joins TRBV6-5 to TRBJ1-1; D unclear. CDR3 length equals 14 residues. V lost 1 base and J lost 7, with 13 bases in between. CDR1 and CDR2 (germline): MNHEY, SVGAGI.

Here the CDR3 reads CASSSNQPQHF. The CDR3 DNA follows: TGTGCCAGCAGCTCAAATCAGCCCCAGCATTTT. The chain couples TRBV5-8 to TRBJ1-5; no reliable D call. Germline V lookup: CDR1 SGHTS, CDR2 YDEGEE. Trimming left V 3 bases short and J 4 bases short, with 2 bases between. The CDR3 is made up of 11 amino acids.

J is TRBJ1-4 and V is TRBV6-1, with 10 nucleotides matching TRBD1. V lost 3 bases to trimming and J lost 5 bases; unmatched junction nucleotides: 15. Germline lookup yields CDR1 MNHNS and CDR2 SASEGT. The CDR3 has 19 amino acids. CDR3 sequence: CASSDPQTGGVPSNEKLFF. The CDR3 DNA reads as TGTGCCAGCAGTGACCCTCAGACAGGGGGCGTCCCCTCAAATGAAAAACTGTTTTTT.

V and J are TRBV18 and TRBJ2-1; TRBD2 aligns across 10 bases. Germline assignment: CDR1 KGHSH and CDR2 LQKENI. This CDR3 has 15 residues. Trimming cost V 3 bases and J 15 bases; bases outside gene matches: 14. The CDR3 DNA is TGTGCCAGCTCACCCCGCGGGACTAGCGAAGGAATATGGTTCTTC. Its translation: CASSPRGTSEGIWFF.

The CDR3 DNA reads TGCAGCGTCCAAACAGGGACCTACGAGCAGTACTTC. This codes for CSVQTGTYEQYF. The chain recombines TRBV29-1 with TRBJ2-7; perhaps TRBD1 as D (6 bases). CDR1 is SQVTM, CDR2 ANQGSEA, per germline. Trimming took off 6 bases at V and 2 bases at J, with 11 bases between the two ends. The CDR3 contains 12 residues.

The CDR3 is CASSSPWENTDTQYF. The CDR3 DNA follows: TGTGCCAGCAGTTCTCCCTGGGAGAACACAGATACGCAGTATTTT. V usage is TRBV3-1 (or the pseudogene TRBV3-2) and J usage is TRBJ2-3, with a possible D match to TRBD2 (5 bases). CDR3 size: 15 residues. V was trimmed by 6 bases and J by 2 bases, leaving 15 bases between them. Germline V gives CDR1 LGHDT, CDR2 YNNKEL (reference sequence).

This chain connects TRBV2 to TRBJ2-5, with TRBD2 as a possible D gene (6 bases). There are 15 residues in the CDR3. The germline V gene has CDR1 SNHLY and CDR2 FYNNEI. The V end lost 6 bases, the J end lost 5 bases, and 19 bases lay between the germline ends. CDR3 sequence: CASRPFLTRKETQYF. The CDR3 DNA sequence: TGTGCCAGCAGGCCCTTTTTGACTAGGAAGGAGACCCAGTACTTC.

This sequence joins TRBV3-1 (or the pseudogene TRBV3-2) and TRBJ2-4; possible D gene TRBD1, 6 bases. This CDR3 contains 12 residues. The ends were cut back, 4 bases at V and 5 bases at J, with 6 bases in the middle. CDR1 and CDR2 (germline): LGHDT, YNNKEL (reference sequence). The CDR3 DNA is TGTGCCAGCAGCCGACAGGAAAACATTCAGTACTTC. Its translation: CASSRQENIQYF.

This chain uses TRBV5-1 with TRBJ1-2; 9 positions agree with TRBD1. The CDR3 is made up of 14 amino acids. In germline, CDR1 is SGHRS, CDR2 YFSETQ. V lost 4 bases, J lost 3 bases, and 4 bases stayed unmatched. The CDR3 region is CASSLRDRDYGYTF. The CDR3, as DNA: TGCGCCAGCAGCCTCCGGGACAGGGACTATGGCTACACCTTC.

The J gene is TRBJ1-2, the V gene TRBV30; 7 bases match TRBD1. CDR3 length: 12 amino acids. J gave up 4 bases and V 7 bases, and 6 bases lay outside the gene matches. Germline CDR1 and CDR2: GTSNPN and SVGIG (reference sequence). The CDR3 nucleotides read TGTGCCTCGGACAGGCAGACCTATGGCTACACCTTC. This gives the protein CASDRQTYGYTF.

The V gene is TRBV12-3 or TRBV12-4, the J gene TRBJ1-4, with TRBD1 as a possible D gene (5 bases). The CDR3 is 13 amino acids. V shed 5 bases and J shed 8 bases, with 12 bases lying between them. The CDR3 loop is CASSLRVGEKLFF. The CDR3 region has the DNA TGTGCCAGCAGTCTCAGGGTAGGGGAAAAACTGTTTTTT.

The CDR3 nucleotides are TGTGCCATCAGTGAAGGGGGCGGGTACAGCACAGATACGCAGTATTTT. Translation gives CAISEGGGYSTDTQYF. The gene calls are TRBV10-3 and TRBJ2-3, with TRBD1 matching over 7 bases. Germline-derived CDR1 and CDR2 are ENHRY and SYGVKD. The V segment lost 3 bases and the J segment 0 bases; nucleotides outside the gene matches: 6. The CDR3 contains 16 residues.

This chain joins TRBV11-2 and TRBJ1-1; 9 positions agree with TRBD1. This CDR3 comprises 14 residues. The trim removed 5 bases at V and 0 bases at J, leaving 1 base unmatched. CDR1 and CDR2 from the germline V gene are SGHAT and FQNNGV. The CDR3 bases are TGTGCCAGCAGCCGGGACAGGGTGAACACTGAAGCTTTCTTT. Its protein product is CASSRDRVNTEAFF.

V is TRBV6-1 and J is TRBJ1-2; no clear D. Per germline, CDR1 MNHNS and CDR2 SASEGT. Deletions cut 2 bases from V and 1 base from J, with 11 bases between. CDR3 length: 15 amino acids. The CDR3 DNA reads as TGTGCCAGCAGTGAATTTGGTCAGTTTAACTATGGCTACACCTTC. Protein sequence: CASSEFGQFNYGYTF.

The chain joins TRBV5-1 to TRBJ1-3; tentatively, D is TRBD1 (6 bases). CDR3 size: 15 residues. V dropped 3 bases and J dropped 3 bases, with 13 bases sitting between them. The V gene's germline CDR1 is SGHRS and CDR2 YFSETQ. CDR3 loop: CASSSQTGNGNTIYF. The CDR3 coding sequence is TGCGCCAGCAGCTCGCAAACAGGGAATGGAAACACCATATATTTT.

V gene TRBV6-6 combines with J gene TRBJ1-6; 7 positions match TRBD1. Per germline, CDR1 MNHNY and CDR2 SVGAGI (reference sequence). The CDR3 covers 14 residues. The junction had 6 bases not matched to a gene; V was cut back by 6 bases and J by 7 bases. As DNA, the CDR3 is TGTGCCAGCAGAAGACAGGGCCCGAATTCACCCCTCCACTTT. As protein: CASRRQGPNSPLHF.

The rearrangement uses TRBV19 and TRBJ2-5; 11 nucleotides align to TRBD2. The CDR3 length is 17 residues. Germline lookup yields CDR1 LNHDA and CDR2 SQIVND (reference sequence). V was clipped by 6 bases and J by 2 bases; unmatched bases: 11. As DNA, the CDR3 is TGTGCCAGTAGCCTAGCGGGGGGCTCGGCCCCACAAGAGACCCAGTACTTC. The encoded protein is CASSLAGGSAPQETQYF.